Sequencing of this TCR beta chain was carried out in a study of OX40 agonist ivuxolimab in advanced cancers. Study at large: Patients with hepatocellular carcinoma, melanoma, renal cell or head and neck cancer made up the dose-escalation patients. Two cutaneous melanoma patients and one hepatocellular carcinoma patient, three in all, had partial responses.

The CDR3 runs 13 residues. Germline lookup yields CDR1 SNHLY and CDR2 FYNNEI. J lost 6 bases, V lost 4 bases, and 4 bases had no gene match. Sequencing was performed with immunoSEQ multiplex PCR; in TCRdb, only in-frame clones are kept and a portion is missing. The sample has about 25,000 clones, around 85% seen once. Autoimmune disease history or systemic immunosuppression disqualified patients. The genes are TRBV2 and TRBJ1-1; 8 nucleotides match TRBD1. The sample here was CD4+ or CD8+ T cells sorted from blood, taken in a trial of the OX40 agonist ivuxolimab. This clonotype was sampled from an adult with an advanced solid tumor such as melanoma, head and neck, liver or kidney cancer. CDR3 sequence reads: CASSAQGVAEAFF. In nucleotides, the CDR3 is TGTGCCAGCAGTGCACAGGGGGTGGCTGAAGCTTTCTTT.